This T cell receptor beta chain was observed in a study of radiation and T cells in renal cell carcinoma. Study findings and constraints: From baseline, blood top tumor clonotypes peaked at 2 weeks post-radiation.

Measured with immunoSEQ multiplex PCR; TCRdb has only the in-frame clones, and not every one. The table has about 150,000 clones, approximately 90% seen once. Points on this clone: The antigen is undetermined.

Indicated time point: baseline pretreatment blood. Treatment meaning: 15 Gy SBRT to primary tumor, nephrectomy 4 weeks later. V gave up 2 bases and J gave up 0 bases, with 13 bases separating them. The germline CDR1 and CDR2 sequences are SGHTA and FQGTGA. The CDR3 runs 17 residues. The origin of this receptor is a woman in her 70s with renal cell carcinoma. J is TRBJ2-2 and V is TRBV7-3; D possibly matches TRBD1 or TRBD2 (5 bases each). The specimen was blood, collected from a patient whose treatment included radiotherapy and nephrectomy. In DNA, the CDR3 is TGTGCCAGCAGCTTAGTTTCCGGGGCGGCGAACACCGGGGAGCTGTTTTTT. It is translated as CASSLVSGAANTGELFF.